The present T cell receptor beta chain was sequenced within a study of technical replicates of blood from a few donors. The data were produced by immunoSEQ multiplex PCR, yet TCRdb's version contains in-frame clones alone and is incomplete. The sample carries almost 90,000 clones, roughly 94% recorded once. The V and J ends lost 1 base and 8 bases, in that order; junction bases with no gene match: 13. Germline CDR1 and CDR2: SGHVS and FQNEAQ. The CDR3 is 17 amino acids. Specimen: T cells isolated from PBMCs. This clonotype originated in a human donor in good health. The chain links TRBV7-8 to TRBJ2-1; 8 bases match TRBD2. The CDR3 protein is CASSLGALRTSRDEQFF. The CDR3 bases are TGTGCCAGCAGCTTAGGGGCCCTTCGGACTAGCAGAGATGAGCAGTTCTTC.